One sample yielded the 6 T cell receptor beta chains listed below, sequenced in a study of graft-versus-host responses after intestinal transplantation. Their antigen targets remain unknown. The data were produced by immunoSEQ multiplex PCR, yet TCRdb's version contains in-frame clones alone and is incomplete. The data contain about 25,000 clones, roughly four fifths of them seen just once; the ten biggest clones take up approximately 0.93%. Material: unstimulated CD8+ T cells sorted from spleen or lymph node cells, obtained before transplant. Source of these receptors: a human donor who was the organ donor for an intestinal transplant.

This sequence joins TRBV4-3 and TRBJ2-1; D possibly corresponds to TRBD1 (5 bases). Trimming pared 4 bases from V and 4 bases from J, leaving 14 bases between. From germline, CDR1 is LGHNA and CDR2 YSLEER. The CDR3 totals 15 residues. CDR3 protein: CASSPSDSSYNEQFF. CDR3 DNA sequence: TGCGCCAGCAGCCCGTCCGACAGTAGTTACAATGAGCAGTTCTTC.

The chain links TRBV10-1 to TRBJ2-7; 12 bases align to TRBD2. V was clipped by 0 bases and J by 5 bases; unmatched bases: 11. Germline V gene lookup returns CDR1 WNHNN and CDR2 SYGVQD (reference sequence). This CDR3 spans 18 amino acids. In DNA form, the CDR3 reads TGCGCCAGCAGTGAGTCGAGCCAAAGGACTAGCGGGATCAACGAGCAGTACTTC. This sequence encodes CASSESSQRTSGINEQYF.

The chain couples TRBV7-9 to TRBJ1-3; tentatively, D is TRBD1 (6 bases). CDR1 and CDR2 (germline): SEHNR, FQNEAQ (reference sequence). This CDR3 has 17 residues. Trimming removed 5 bases from V and 4 bases from J, with 21 bases in between. The CDR3 DNA sequence: TGTGCCAGCAGCACCCCCATAGGGGGGCTGGGAGGAAACACCATATATTTT. It codes for CASSTPIGGLGGNTIYF. Drawing the rest from reference TRBV7-9 and TRBJ1-3, the complete variable domain is DTGVSQNPRHKITKRGQNVTFRCDPISEHNRLYWYRQTLGQGPEFLTYFQNEAQLEKSRLLSDRFSAERPKGSFSTLEIQRTEQGDSAMYLCASSTPIGGLGGNTIYFGEGSWLTVV.

V gene TRBV4-3 combines with J gene TRBJ1-1; D remains ambiguous. The CDR3 covers 16 residues. Germline V CDR1 and CDR2: LGHNA, YSLEER. V was cut by 0 bases and J by 11 bases, with 22 bases left in between. For the CDR3, the DNA is TGCGCCAGCAGCCAAGAAGGAGGAAAGGGCAGGAAGGATGCTTTCTTT. This codes for CASSQEGGKGRKDAFF.

This rearrangement joins TRBV5-6 to TRBJ1-2, with a weak D call TRBD1 (5 bases). The germline CDR1 and CDR2 sequences are SGHDT and YYEEEE. V lost 4 bases and J 4 bases, leaving 14 bases between the germline ends. The CDR3 totals 14 residues. Here the CDR3 reads CASSALQASYGYTF. CDR3 DNA: TGTGCCAGCAGCGCTCTACAGGCGTCCTATGGCTACACCTTC.

The V call is TRBV6-1, the J call TRBJ2-7; 7 positions match TRBD1. Germline V lookup: CDR1 MNHNS, CDR2 SASEGT. The ends lost 3 bases at V and 0 bases at J; junction bases unmatched: 8. This CDR3 comprises 16 residues. The DNA for the CDR3 is TGTGCCAGCAGTGAGAGAGGACAGGTGCTCTCCTACGAGCAGTACTTC. Its protein is CASSERGQVLSYEQYF.